These 6 T cell receptor beta chains originate from one sample sequenced in a study of memory CD4+ T cells and cytomegalovirus serostatus. Single viable CD3+CD4+CD8-CD45RO+ cells were sorted as the memory CD4+ T cells. The method was immunoSEQ multiplex PCR; TCRdb's version includes in-frame clones alone and lacks a portion of them. Of over 40,000 clones in the sample, around 76% were seen once. Sequences were obtained from memory CD4+ T cells from blood. These TCRs come from an adult in good health and CMV-seropositive.

The chain combines TRBV11-3 with TRBJ2-3; 11 bases match TRBD2. The CDR3 consists of 16 residues. With V trimmed by 6 bases and J by 1 base, 6 bases remained unmatched. Germline values: CDR1 SGHNT, CDR2 YENEEA. The DNA of the CDR3 is TGTGCCAGCAGTTCCGGGACTAGCGGCCGCACAGATACGCAGTATTTT. Amino acid sequence: CASSSGTSGRTDTQYF.

J is TRBJ1-4 and V is TRBV19, with D possibly matching TRBD1 (5 bases). CDR3 length: 15 residues. Deletions cut 4 bases from V and 8 bases from J, with 17 bases between. Germline lookup yields CDR1 LNHDA and CDR2 SQIVND (reference sequence). The CDR3 nucleotides read TGTGCCAGTAGTACCGGGGACGCCATGCAGGAAAAACTGTTTTTT. Encoded protein: CASSTGDAMQEKLFF.

The chain employs TRBV4-1 and TRBJ2-5; TRBD2 agrees at 11 bases. This CDR3 has 18 residues. Trimming took 0 bases from V and 4 from J; bases not matched to a gene: 10. The germline CDR1 and CDR2 sequences are MGHRA and YSYEKL. The DNA of the CDR3 is TGCGCCAGCAGCCAAGAAGGGGAGACTAGCGGGGAGGGAGAGACCCAGTACTTC. Its protein is CASSQEGETSGEGETQYF.

The chain has TRBV2 and TRBJ1-5; D may be TRBD1 (5 bases). The V end lost 3 bases, the J end lost 1 base, and 10 bases lay between the germline ends. The CDR3 is 15 residues long. Germline V gene data show CDR1 as SNHLY and CDR2 as FYNNEI. CDR3 sequence (DNA): TGTGCCAGCAGTGAGCAGGGTCTCAGCAATCAGCCCCAGCATTTT. This translates into CASSEQGLSNQPQHF.

There are a few counts of this clone. The J gene is TRBJ1-6, the V gene TRBV7-2; D is ambiguous. Trimming took 3 bases from V and 6 from J, leaving 9 bases between them. The CDR3 loop spans 14 amino acids. From germline, CDR1 is SGHTA and CDR2 FQGNSA. This chain's CDR3 is CASSFGLVNSPLHF. DNA of the CDR3: TGTGCCAGCAGCTTCGGACTTGTTAATTCACCCCTCCACTTT. Full variable domain (rest looked up from reference TRBV7-2 and TRBJ1-6): GAGVSQSPSNKVTEKGKDVELRCDPISGHTALYWYRQSLGQGLEFLIYFQGNSAPDKSGLPSDRFSAERTGGSVSTLTIQRTQQEDSAVYLCASSFGLVNSPLHFGNGTRLTVT.

In DNA, the CDR3 is TGTGCCAGCAGCCAATCCCAGGGAGGGGTCTATGGCTACACCTTC. It yields the protein CASSQSQGGVYGYTF. The chain carries TRBV4-2 and TRBJ1-2; D is possibly TRBD1 (5 bases). Between the trimmed V and J ends, which lost 2 bases and 4 bases, there was a span of 14 bases. Germline CDR1 LGHNA, CDR2 YNFKEQ. The CDR3 has 15 residues.